Listed below are T cell receptor beta chains from one sample, sequenced in a study of monozygotic twins with cystic fibrosis. TCRdb's copy holds only in-frame clones and misses some; the assay was immunoSEQ multiplex PCR. The sample has under 40,000 clones; nearly 98% are singletons. Sequences were obtained from blood. These receptors came from a girl aged 2 to 10 with cystic fibrosis. Each CDR3 is given with its conserved first and last residue. The D gene is left open where the match is weak. Only part of the rows carry a size: once, few, many, or a class if the clone is expanded.

v_gene: TRBV5-1; j_gene: TRBJ2-6; abundance: .; d_gene: .; CDR3aa: CASSLGQISSGANVLTF; CDR3nt: TGCGCCAGCAGCTTGGGACAGATAAGCTCTGGGGCCAACGTCCTGACTTTC
v_gene: TRBV30; j_gene: TRBJ2-7; abundance: once; d_gene: .; CDR3aa: CAWSPGVEEYF; CDR3nt: TGTGCCTGGAGCCCCGGAGTAGAAGAGTACTTC
v_gene: TRBV5-1; j_gene: TRBJ1-1; abundance: .; d_gene: TRBD1; CDR3aa: CASSTGQGPPNTEAFF; CDR3nt: TGCGCCAGCAGTACGGGACAGGGCCCTCCGAACACTGAAGCTTTCTTT
v_gene: TRBV30; j_gene: TRBJ1-2; abundance: .; d_gene: .; CDR3aa: CVFWQFGYTF; CDR3nt: TGTGTTTTCTGGCAGTTTGGCTACACCTTC
v_gene: TRBV29-1; j_gene: TRBJ2-1; abundance: .; d_gene: .; CDR3aa: CSVDQGVNEQFF; CDR3nt: TGCAGCGTTGATCAAGGGGTTAATGAGCAGTTCTTC
v_gene: TRBV6-1; j_gene: TRBJ1-2; abundance: .; d_gene: TRBD1; CDR3aa: CASSARDSQPYGYTF; CDR3nt: TGTGCCAGCAGTGCCCGGGACAGTCAACCCTATGGCTACACCTTC
v_gene: TRBV2; j_gene: TRBJ2-3; abundance: .; d_gene: .; CDR3aa: CGSLADTQYF; CDR3nt: TGTGGTAGCCTGGCAGATACGCAGTATTTT
v_gene: TRBV27; j_gene: TRBJ2-7; abundance: .; d_gene: .; CDR3aa: CASSSQIGYEQYF; CDR3nt: TGTGCCAGCAGTTCACAGATAGGATACGAGCAGTACTTC
v_gene: TRBV5-4; j_gene: TRBJ1-2; abundance: .; d_gene: .; CDR3aa: CASSLGDGVLYTF; CDR3nt: TGTGCCAGCAGCTTGGGGGACGGAGTCCTCTACACCTTC
v_gene: TRBV10-2; j_gene: TRBJ1-4; abundance: .; d_gene: .; CDR3aa: CASSGQPGEKLFF; CDR3nt: TGCGCCAGCAGTGGACAACCGGGGGAAAAACTGTTTTTT
v_gene: TRBV6-5; j_gene: TRBJ1-2; abundance: .; d_gene: TRBD1; CDR3aa: CASRGQGIYGYTF; CDR3nt: TGTGCCAGCAGAGGACAGGGGATCTATGGCTACACCTTC
v_gene: TRBV7-9; j_gene: TRBJ1-1; abundance: .; d_gene: .; CDR3aa: CASSLMGGLNTEAFF; CDR3nt: TGTGCCAGCAGCCTAATGGGGGGGTTGAACACTGAAGCTTTCTTT
v_gene: TRBV18; j_gene: TRBJ2-1; abundance: .; d_gene: TRBD2; CDR3aa: CASSPLGLAVSYNEQFF; CDR3nt: TGTGCCAGCTCACCACTGGGACTAGCGGTATCCTACAATGAGCAGTTCTTC
v_gene: TRBV11-2; j_gene: TRBJ2-5; abundance: .; d_gene: .; CDR3aa: CASSPSDWETQYF; CDR3nt: TGTGCCAGCAGCCCTAGTGACTGGGAGACCCAGTACTTC
v_gene: TRBV30; j_gene: TRBJ1-6; abundance: .; d_gene: .; CDR3aa: CAWSVQGTNSPLHF; CDR3nt: TGTGCCTGGAGTGTACAGGGCACTAATTCACCCCTCCACTTT
v_gene: TRBV2; j_gene: TRBJ2-1; abundance: .; d_gene: TRBD1; CDR3aa: CASIGQGEFF; CDR3nt: TGTGCCAGCATTGGACAGGGAGAGTTCTTC
v_gene: TRBV6-1; j_gene: TRBJ1-2; abundance: .; d_gene: .; CDR3aa: CASSEVYVSYTF; CDR3nt: TGTGCCAGCAGTGAGGTTTACGTGAGCTACACCTTC
v_gene: TRBV5-4; j_gene: TRBJ1-2; abundance: .; d_gene: .; CDR3aa: CASSLFGLAHTNYGYTF; CDR3nt: TGTGCCAGCAGCTTATTCGGGTTGGCCCACACTAACTATGGCTACACCTTC
v_gene: TRBV5-1; j_gene: TRBJ1-2; abundance: .; d_gene: .; CDR3aa: CASSPGFGYGYTF; CDR3nt: TGCGCCAGCAGCCCAGGGTTCGGCTATGGCTACACCTTC
v_gene: TRBV7-2; j_gene: TRBJ2-7; abundance: .; d_gene: .; CDR3aa: CASSLVLAAYEQYF; CDR3nt: TGTGCCAGCAGCTTAGTACTAGCAGCCTACGAGCAGTACTTC
v_gene: TRBV2; j_gene: TRBJ1-5; abundance: .; d_gene: TRBD1; CDR3aa: CASSATGGLSNQPQHF; CDR3nt: TGTGCCAGCAGCGCGACAGGGGGTTTAAGCAATCAGCCCCAGCATTTT
v_gene: TRBV6-6; j_gene: TRBJ2-7; abundance: .; d_gene: .; CDR3aa: CASGYGEPKAYEQYF; CDR3nt: TGTGCCAGCGGATATGGAGAACCGAAAGCTTACGAGCAGTACTTC